A single sample gave rise to the 20 T cell receptor beta chains below, sequenced in a study of blood T cell repertoires in COVID-19. Assay: immunoSEQ multiplex PCR; the TCRdb copy retains only in-frame clones and omits some. The sample holds 30,000 to 40,000 clones, approximately 90% seen once. The material sequenced was peripheral blood. The receptors originated from a man aged 50 to 59 with active or convalescent COVID-19.

The CDR3 region is CASSLDWTAIKSSYNEQFF. CDR3 DNA: TGTGCCAGCAGCTTGGATTGGACAGCGATTAAATCCTCCTACAATGAGCAGTTCTTC. The rearrangement uses TRBV5-6 and TRBJ2-1; D may be TRBD1 (6 bases). Trimming shortened V by 0 bases and J by 0 bases, and 19 bases separated the two germline ends. There are 19 residues in the CDR3. Germline CDR1 reads SGHDT; CDR2 reads YYEEEE.

The V call is TRBV6-4, the J call TRBJ1-2; TRBD1 agrees at 9 bases. The trim removed 3 bases at V and 6 bases at J, leaving 5 bases unmatched. The CDR3 length is 14 residues. In germline, CDR1 is MRHNA, CDR2 SNTAGT. CDR3 in amino acids: CASSETGTGHGYTF. CDR3 DNA sequence: TGTGCCAGCAGTGAAACCGGGACAGGGCATGGCTACACCTTC.

The V gene is TRBV7-9, the J gene TRBJ2-7; D may be TRBD1 (5 bases). Trimming left V 3 bases short and J 0 bases short, with 9 bases between. Germline V gene data show CDR1 as SEHNR and CDR2 as FQNEAQ (reference sequence). This CDR3 is built from 14 residues. CDR3 nucleotides: TGTGCCAGCAGCTTGGACATGTACTCCTACGAGCAGTACTTC. This sequence encodes CASSLDMYSYEQYF.

The chain recombines TRBV6-5 with TRBJ1-1; perhaps TRBD1 as D (5 bases). Germline V gene sequence: CDR1 MNHEY, CDR2 SVGAGI. CDR3 length: 16 amino acids. V lost 1 base and J 4 bases, leaving 16 bases between the germline ends. The CDR3: CASSYYGGGMFTEAFF. Written as DNA, the CDR3 is TGTGCCAGCAGTTACTACGGCGGGGGAATGTTCACTGAAGCTTTCTTT.

J is TRBJ2-1 and V is TRBV29-1; 13 bases agree with TRBD2. CDR1 and CDR2 from the germline V gene are SQVTM and ANQGSEA. The V segment lost 7 bases and the J segment 10 bases; nucleotides outside the gene matches: 7. The CDR3 totals 13 residues. The CDR3, as DNA: TGCAGCGCGGGACTAGCGGGAACATGGGAGCAGTTCTTC. This gives the protein CSAGLAGTWEQFF.

This clone was seen a few times. V gene TRBV5-1 combines with J gene TRBJ1-1, with D tentatively TRBD1 (6 bases). Germline lookup yields CDR1 SGHRS and CDR2 YFSETQ. The ends were cut back, 1 base at V and 0 bases at J, with 10 bases in the middle. This CDR3 has 15 residues. DNA for the CDR3: TGCGCCAGCAGCTTGAACGGGGGGCTGAACACTGAAGCTTTCTTT. It translates to CASSLNGGLNTEAFF.

The chain uses TRBV4-3 and TRBJ2-3; D possibly corresponds to TRBD1 (5 bases). The V gene lost 0 bases and the J gene lost 1 base, with 8 bases spanning the gap. Germline loops: CDR1 LGHNA, CDR2 YSLEER. There are 15 residues in the CDR3. Here the CDR3 reads CASSQDQGGTDTQYF. For the CDR3, the DNA is TGCGCCAGCAGCCAAGATCAGGGTGGCACAGATACGCAGTATTTT.

The chain uses TRBV6-2 or TRBV6-3 and TRBJ1-1, with TRBD1 as a possible D gene (6 bases). V lost 1 base and J 1 base, leaving 10 bases between the germline ends. The CDR3 length is 15 residues. Germline CDR1 is MNHEY and CDR2 is SVGEGT. The CDR3 DNA sequence: TGTGCCAGCAGTTACTGGGGACAACCGAACACTGAAGCTTTCTTT. This encodes CASSYWGQPNTEAFF.

This clone was detected once. V usage is TRBV6-5 and J usage is TRBJ2-3; 7 bases are shared with TRBD1. CDR1 MNHEY and CDR2 SVGAGI come from the germline V gene. The CDR3 totals 16 residues. The trim removed 4 bases at V and 3 bases at J, leaving 10 bases unmatched. The CDR3 DNA follows: TGTGCCAGCAGTTGGGGCGAGGGGGCGAGAACAGATACGCAGTATTTT. Its translation is CASSWGEGARTDTQYF.

The V gene is TRBV27, the J gene TRBJ2-7, with D unresolved. The germline V gene encodes CDR1 MNHEY and CDR2 SMNVEV (reference sequence). The CDR3 extends over 11 amino acids. V dropped 7 bases and J dropped 3 bases, with 7 bases sitting between them. The CDR3 region has the DNA TGTGCCAGCATGAGGAACTACGAGCAGTACTTC. This sequence encodes CASMRNYEQYF.

This clone came up once. The chain recombines TRBV18 with TRBJ1-1, with D unresolved. The germline V gene has CDR1 KGHSH and CDR2 LQKENI. This CDR3 contains 14 residues. The V end was cut by 2 bases, the J end by 1 base, with 8 bases between. CDR3 amino acids: CASSPEAENTEAFF. The CDR3 DNA is TGTGCCAGCTCACCAGAGGCTGAGAACACTGAAGCTTTCTTT. Filled out from reference TRBV18 and TRBJ1-1, the complete variable domain reads NAGVMQNPRHLVRRRGQEARLRCSPMKGHSHVYWYRQLPEEGLKFMVYLQKENIIDESGMPKERFSAEFPKEGPSILRIQQVVRGDSAAYFCASSPEAENTEAFFGQGTRLTVV.

V gene TRBV27 combines with J gene TRBJ1-3; TRBD1 might be the D (6 bases). This CDR3 region has 15 residues. Germline V gives CDR1 MNHEY, CDR2 SMNVEV (reference sequence). Trimming took 5 bases from V and 2 from J, leaving 13 bases between them. CDR3 bases: TGTGCCAGCAGTCCGTTGGGGGCGGCTGGAAACACCATATATTTT. Encoded protein: CASSPLGAAGNTIYF.

This clone was detected a few times. J is TRBJ2-1 and V is TRBV18; TRBD1 agrees at 8 bases. Germline V gene sequence: CDR1 KGHSH, CDR2 LQKENI. V shed 3 bases, J shed 8 bases, and the junction held 9 bases outside the gene matches. The CDR3 loop spans 15 amino acids. DNA for the CDR3: TGTGCCAGCTCACCCCTCTCTGACAGGGGCGATGAGCAGTTCTTC. Translating gives CASSPLSDRGDEQFF.

This clone showed up just a few times. This sequence joins TRBV6-9 and TRBJ2-1, with D unclear. The germline V gene has CDR1 MNHGY and CDR2 SVAAGI. Between the trimmed V and J ends, which lost 1 base and 1 base, there was a span of 8 bases. The CDR3 is 15 residues long. The CDR3 reads CASSYFYGSYNEQFF. The CDR3 DNA reads TGTGCCAGCAGTTATTTCTACGGGTCCTACAATGAGCAGTTCTTC.

This clone was seen once. The chain couples TRBV18 to TRBJ2-7; 9 bases map to TRBD2. CDR1 and CDR2 (germline): KGHSH, LQKENI. V lost 3 bases, J lost 6 bases, and 6 bases stayed unmatched. CDR3 size: 14 residues. The chain's CDR3 is CASSPAGGPGEQYF. Written as DNA, the CDR3 is TGTGCCAGCTCACCGGCGGGAGGGCCCGGCGAGCAGTACTTC.

This clone has a single count. The chain links TRBV19 to TRBJ2-3; weak D call: TRBD2 (5 bases). Trimming cost V 7 bases and J 1 base, with 9 bases left between them. CDR1 and CDR2 (germline): LNHDA, SQIVND (reference sequence). This CDR3 has 13 amino acids. The CDR3 region has the DNA TGTGCCAGTACCCGGGGAGGCACAGATACGCAGTATTTT. Translated, it gives CASTRGGTDTQYF.

Only a few counts were recorded for this clone. V is TRBV11-2 and J is TRBJ2-7, with 7 bases fitting TRBD1. J lost 0 bases, V lost 5 bases, and 7 bases had no gene match. This CDR3 contains 15 residues. Germline assignment: CDR1 SGHAT and CDR2 FQNNGV. The CDR3 spells CASSPLTGISYEQYF. Written as DNA, the CDR3 is TGTGCCAGCAGCCCATTGACAGGGATCTCCTACGAGCAGTACTTC.

Worth noting for this clone: Other nucleotide sequences from this sample produce the same CDR3. The chain joins TRBV28 to TRBJ2-7; D perhaps matches TRBD1 (6 bases). V was cut by 9 bases and J by 3 bases, with 12 bases left in between. The CDR3 totals 12 residues. Germline CDR1 is MDHEN and CDR2 is SYDVKM. CDR3 in DNA: TGTGCCAGTAGGGACACCTTCTACGAGCAGTACTTC. As protein: CASRDTFYEQYF.

This chain links TRBV5-4 with TRBJ2-3, with TRBD2 matching over 8 bases. The CDR3 is 18 amino acids. V lost 0 bases, J lost 0 bases, and 9 bases stayed unmatched. Germline V gives CDR1 SGHNT, CDR2 YYREEE (reference sequence). CDR3 in amino acids: CASSLGIAGWGSTDTQYF. CDR3 DNA: TGTGCCAGCAGCTTGGGAATAGCGGGATGGGGTAGCACAGATACGCAGTATTTT.

The chain employs TRBV7-9 and TRBJ2-1; 12 nucleotides match TRBD2. Germline values: CDR1 SEHNR, CDR2 FQNEAQ (reference sequence). J lost 7 bases, V lost 2 bases, and 12 bases had no gene match. CDR3 length: 18 amino acids. CDR3 in amino acids: CASSLTFALAGGGNEQFF. CDR3 sequence (DNA): TGTGCCAGCAGCTTAACCTTTGCGCTAGCGGGAGGGGGTAATGAGCAGTTCTTC.